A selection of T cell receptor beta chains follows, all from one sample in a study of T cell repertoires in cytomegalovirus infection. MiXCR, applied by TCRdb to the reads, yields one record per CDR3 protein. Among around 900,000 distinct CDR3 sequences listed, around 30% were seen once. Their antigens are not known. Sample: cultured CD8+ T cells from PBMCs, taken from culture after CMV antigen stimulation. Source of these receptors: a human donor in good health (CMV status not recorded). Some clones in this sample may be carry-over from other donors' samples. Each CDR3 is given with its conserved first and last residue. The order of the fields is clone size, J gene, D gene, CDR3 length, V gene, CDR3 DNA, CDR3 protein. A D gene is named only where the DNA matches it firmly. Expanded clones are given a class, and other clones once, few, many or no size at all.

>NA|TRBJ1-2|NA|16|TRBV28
TGTGCCAGCAGAATTACGGGAGACACCACCAGAGACGGCTACACCTTC
CASRITGDTTRDGYTF
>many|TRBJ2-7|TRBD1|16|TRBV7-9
TGTGCCAGCAGCGAGTCTACAGGGGCCAACTCCTACGAGCAGTACTTC
CASSESTGANSYEQYF
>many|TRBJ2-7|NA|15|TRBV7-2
TGTGCCAGCACCCCGGAGGTAGCGGTCTCCTACGAGCAGTACTTC
CASTPEVAVSYEQYF
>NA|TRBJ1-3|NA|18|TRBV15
TGTGCCACCAGCAGAGATTACCGAGGGGTCTACTCTGGAAACACCATATATTTT
CATSRDYRGVYSGNTIYF
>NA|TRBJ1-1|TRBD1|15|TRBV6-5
TGTGCCAGCAGTCCACAGACAGGGGTAGGCACTGAAGCTTTCTTT
CASSPQTGVGTEAFF
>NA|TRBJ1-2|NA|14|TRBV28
TGTGCCAGCAGTTTTCGGGCCAGCTCTTCGGGCTACACCTTC
CASSFRASSSGYTF
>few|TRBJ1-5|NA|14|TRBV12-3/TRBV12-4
TGTGCCAGCAGTCAGGCGTGGGGCAATCAGCCCCAGCATTTT
CASSQAWGNQPQHF
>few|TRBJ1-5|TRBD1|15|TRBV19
TGTGCCAGTACCCGAAGACAGGGCGGCAATCAGCCCCAGCATTTT
CASTRRQGGNQPQHF
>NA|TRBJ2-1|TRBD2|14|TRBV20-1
TGCAGTGCTAGCTTGGCGGGGGGGCGCAATGAGCAGTTCTTC
CSASLAGGRNEQFF
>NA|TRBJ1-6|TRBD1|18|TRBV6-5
TGTGCCAGCAGTTACAACCCACAGGGGGCAGGTGTAGAATCACCCCTCCACTTT
CASSYNPQGAGVESPLHF
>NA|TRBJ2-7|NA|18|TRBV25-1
TGTGCCAGCAGTGCATGGACAGTCAACCACCAAAACTCCTACGAGCAGTACTTC
CASSAWTVNHQNSYEQYF
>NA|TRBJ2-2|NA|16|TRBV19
TGTGCCAGTACTTCCCCGGATGGGAGGAACACCGGGGAGCTGTTTTTT
CASTSPDGRNTGELFF
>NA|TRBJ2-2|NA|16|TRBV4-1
TGCGCCAGCAGCCATCCGACAGACAGGAACACCGGGGAGCTGTTTTTT
CASSHPTDRNTGELFF
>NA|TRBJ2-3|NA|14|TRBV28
TGTGCCAGCAGTTCCGGGTATCCCACAGATACGCAGTATTTT
CASSSGYPTDTQYF
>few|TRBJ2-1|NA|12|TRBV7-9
TGTGCCAGCAGCCGGCTAGCCAATGAGCAGTTCTTC
CASSRLANEQFF
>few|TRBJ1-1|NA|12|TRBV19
TGTGCCAGTAAAGTTGGGGCCGCTGAAGCTTTCTTT
CASKVGAAEAFF
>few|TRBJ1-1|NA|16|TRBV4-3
TGCGCCAGCACCGAGGGGTTAGGAGGATTGGGCACTGAAGCTTTCTTT
CASTEGLGGLGTEAFF
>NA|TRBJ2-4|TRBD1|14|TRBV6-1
TGTGCCAGCAATAACAGGGGAACCAAAAACATTCAGTACTTC
CASNNRGTKNIQYF
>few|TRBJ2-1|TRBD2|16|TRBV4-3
TGCGCCAGCAGCCAAGCCCCTAGCGGGGCCTGGAGTGAGCAGTTCTTC
CASSQAPSGAWSEQFF
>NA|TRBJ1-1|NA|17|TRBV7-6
TGTGCCAGCAGCCTACCCCCTTTAACAGGAGGCTTCGCTGAAGCTTTCTTT
CASSLPPLTGGFAEAFF
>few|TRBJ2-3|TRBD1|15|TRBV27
TGTGCCAGCAGTTCGGGACAGAAATACACAGATACGCAGTATTTT
CASSSGQKYTDTQYF
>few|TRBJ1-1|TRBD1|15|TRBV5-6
TGTGCCAGCAGCCCGAAACTTTTGGGACAGGTTGAAGCTTTCTTT
CASSPKLLGQVEAFF
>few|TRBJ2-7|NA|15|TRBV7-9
TGTGCCAGCAGCACCGAAGGAGACAGGTCCCACGAGCAGTACTTC
CASSTEGDRSHEQYF